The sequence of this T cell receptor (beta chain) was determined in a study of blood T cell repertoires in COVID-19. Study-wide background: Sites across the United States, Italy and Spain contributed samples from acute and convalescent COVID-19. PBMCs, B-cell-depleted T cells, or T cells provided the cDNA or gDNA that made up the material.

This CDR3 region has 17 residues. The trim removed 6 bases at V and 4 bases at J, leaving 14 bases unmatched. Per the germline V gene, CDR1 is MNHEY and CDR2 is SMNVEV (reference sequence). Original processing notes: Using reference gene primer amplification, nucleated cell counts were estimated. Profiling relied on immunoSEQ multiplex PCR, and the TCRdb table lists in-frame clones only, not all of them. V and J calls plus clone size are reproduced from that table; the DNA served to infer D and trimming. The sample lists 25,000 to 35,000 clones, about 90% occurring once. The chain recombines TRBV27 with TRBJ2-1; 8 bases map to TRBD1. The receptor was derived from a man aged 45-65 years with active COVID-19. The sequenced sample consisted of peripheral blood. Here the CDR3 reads CASSPLGRDRIYNEQFF. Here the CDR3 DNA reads TGTGCCAGCAGCCCCCTAGGCCGGGACAGGATTTACAATGAGCAGTTCTTC.